A selection of T cell receptor beta chains follows, all from one sample in a study of cytomegalovirus exposure and HLA in healthy donors. Data came from immunoSEQ multiplex PCR; TCRdb stores just in-frame clones and leaves some out. The data contain around 110,000 clones, about 59% of them singletons. The sample was PBMCs. These receptors were obtained from a woman aged 35 to 49 in good health and CMV-seropositive. The CDR3 runs from the conserved cysteine through the conserved F or W. D genes are given only for firm matches. The size field is filled for only some rows; it gives once, few, many or a size class.

- 18 TRBJ2-5 TRBV19 TRBD2 CASSIEFRREGLQETQYF TGTGCCAGTAGTATAGAATTCCGGCGGGAGGGCCTACAAGAGACCCAGTACTTC
- 15 TRBJ1-2 TRBV2 TRBD1 CASSRQGSPLYGYTF TGTGCCAGCAGCCGACAGGGCTCCCCTCTCTATGGCTACACCTTC
- 16 TRBJ2-3 TRBV4-2 - CASSQDVRAGTDTQYF TGTGCCAGCAGCCAAGATGTCAGGGCCGGCACAGATACGCAGTATTTT
- 14 TRBJ1-1 TRBV6-1 TRBD1 CASSGDRAYTEAFF TGTGCCAGCAGTGGTGACAGGGCATATACTGAAGCTTTCTTT
- 14 TRBJ1-2 TRBV7-9 TRBD1 CASSFRAGGYGYTF TGTGCCAGCAGCTTTAGAGCAGGGGGCTATGGCTACACCTTC
- 14 TRBJ1-1 TRBV2 - CASSTTDLNTEAFF TGTGCCAGCAGTACTACGGATCTGAACACTGAAGCTTTCTTT
- 15 TRBJ2-3 TRBV4-1 TRBD2 CASSQAGGSTDTQYF TGCGCCAGCAGCCAAGCGGGAGGGAGCACAGATACGCAGTATTTT
- 11 TRBJ1-1 TRBV15 - CATLGGTEAFF TGTGCCACCTTGGGGGGCACTGAAGCTTTCTTT
- 13 TRBJ2-1 TRBV11-3 - CASSLDRYNEQFF TGTGCCAGCAGCTTAGATCGGTACAATGAGCAGTTCTTC
- 14 TRBJ1-2 TRBV19 - CASTIGAGFYGYTF TGTGCCAGTACCATAGGCGCAGGATTTTATGGCTACACCTTC
- 14 TRBJ1-4 TRBV5-1 - CASSLRGSNEKLFF TGCGCCAGCAGCCTGAGGGGGAGTAATGAAAAACTGTTTTTT
once 14 TRBJ2-1 TRBV7-6 TRBD2 CASSPGGSYNEQFF TGTGCCAGCAGCCCGGGGGGGAGTTACAATGAGCAGTTCTTC